These 10 T cell receptor beta chains originate from one sample sequenced in a study of shared clonotypes between healthy human individuals. Some clones are missing from TCRdb's copy, which holds only in-frame ones; the method was immunoSEQ multiplex PCR. Here the sample spans some 1 million clones, about 77% being singletons. Input material: memory CD4+ T cells sorted from blood. Subset here: CD45RA-negative fraction. The receptors come from a man younger than 35 in good health.

The CDR3 spells CASRQGQGAVGYTF. The CDR3 region has the DNA TGTGCCAGCCGGCAGGGGCAGGGGGCCGTTGGCTACACCTTC. The chain couples TRBV2 to TRBJ1-2, with 8 nucleotides matching TRBD1. The germline V gene encodes CDR1 SNHLY and CDR2 FYNNEI. Losses at the gene ends were 8 bases for V and 7 bases for J; bases not matched to a gene: 12. The CDR3 length is 14 residues.

The rearrangement uses TRBV2 and TRBJ1-3; possibly TRBD1 for D (5 bases). V gave up 3 bases and J gave up 0 bases, with 9 bases separating them. The germline CDR1 and CDR2 sequences are SNHLY and FYNNEI. The CDR3 contains 15 residues. The CDR3 region is CASSESGISGNTIYF. DNA for the CDR3: TGTGCCAGCAGTGAGTCAGGGATCTCTGGAAACACCATATATTTT.

This sequence joins TRBV7-2 and TRBJ2-2; 10 nucleotides match TRBD1. The CDR3 is 17 amino acids. Germline CDR1 is SGHTA and CDR2 is FQGNSA. V dropped 1 base and J dropped 4; count of bases not matched to a gene: 6. Here the CDR3 DNA reads TGTGCCAGCAGCTTAGTACCGACAGGGGGCATCACCGGGGAGCTGTTTTTT. This translates into CASSLVPTGGITGELFF.

The rearrangement uses TRBV11-2 and TRBJ2-1; 9 nucleotides line up with TRBD2. The V gene end was trimmed by 0 bases and the J gene end by 3 bases; junction bases not matched to a gene: 9. The CDR3 is 18 amino acids. In germline, CDR1 is SGHAT, CDR2 FQNNGV. The CDR3 is CASSLDPFLAGHYNEQFF. CDR3 sequence (DNA): TGTGCCAGCAGCTTAGATCCCTTTCTAGCGGGACACTACAATGAGCAGTTCTTC.

Only one count was recorded for this clone. This chain uses TRBV28 with TRBJ2-7, with 7 bases identical to TRBD1. Looked up from germline, CDR1 is MDHEN and CDR2 is SYDVKM. The CDR3 covers 17 residues. After removal of 5 bases from V and 3 bases from J, the junction contained 16 bases not matched to a gene. Here the CDR3 DNA reads TGTGCCAGCAGTGGATCGGGATCCGGGACAGCCCTCTACGAGCAGTACTTC. It encodes CASSGSGSGTALYEQYF.

The chain links TRBV5-1 to TRBJ1-3; 10 bases match TRBD1. Germline V gene data show CDR1 as SGHRS and CDR2 as YFSETQ. CDR3 size: 17 residues. With 0 bases clipped from V and 0 bases from J, the junction kept 3 bases outside the gene matches. The CDR3 region has the DNA TGCGCCAGCAGCTTGGGACAGGGGGCCCTCTCTGGAAACACCATATATTTT. As protein: CASSLGQGALSGNTIYF.

This clone has a single count. The V gene is TRBV5-1, the J gene TRBJ1-3; D is undetermined. The CDR3 runs to 15 residues. Trimming cost V 1 base and J 3 bases, with 11 bases left between them. Germline V CDR1 and CDR2: SGHRS, YFSETQ. CDR3 in amino acids: CASSLSGGGGNTIYF. CDR3 nucleotides: TGCGCCAGCAGCTTGTCAGGAGGTGGTGGAAACACCATATATTTT. Filled out from reference TRBV5-1 and TRBJ1-3, the complete variable domain reads KAGVTQTPRYLIKTRGQQVTLSCSPISGHRSVSWYQQTPGQGLQFLFEYFSETQRNKGNFPGRFSGRQFSNSRSEMNVSTLELGDSALYLCASSLSGGGGNTIYFGEGSWLTVV.

This clone was recorded many times. The rearrangement joins TRBV5-8 to TRBJ2-2; 9 positions agree with TRBD2. V lost 2 bases and J lost 4; bases outside the gene matches: 6. This CDR3 has 16 amino acids. Germline V CDR1 and CDR2: SGHTS, YDEGEE. For the CDR3, the DNA is TGTGCCAGCAGCTTCGTGAGCGGGGGGATCACCGGGGAGCTGTTTTTT. As protein: CASSFVSGGITGELFF.

The chain joins TRBV2 to TRBJ2-5; no definite D call. The J call may be incorrect, as the DNA end agrees better with TRBJ2-7. CDR1 SNHLY and CDR2 FYNNEI come from the germline V gene. The CDR3 sequence is 12 residues long. CDR3 nucleotide sequence: TGTGCCAGCACTCAGGAGAACTACGAGCAGTACTTC. Translating it yields CASTQENYEQYF.

The chain recombines TRBV10-2 with TRBJ2-1; no clear D gene. This CDR3 has 13 amino acids. The V gene lost 2 bases and the J gene lost 9 bases, with 11 bases spanning the gap. The germline V gene encodes CDR1 WSHSY and CDR2 SAAADI. CDR3 residues: CASSEPPLSEQFF. The CDR3 DNA is TGCGCCAGCAGTGAGCCGCCTCTGTCTGAGCAGTTCTTC.